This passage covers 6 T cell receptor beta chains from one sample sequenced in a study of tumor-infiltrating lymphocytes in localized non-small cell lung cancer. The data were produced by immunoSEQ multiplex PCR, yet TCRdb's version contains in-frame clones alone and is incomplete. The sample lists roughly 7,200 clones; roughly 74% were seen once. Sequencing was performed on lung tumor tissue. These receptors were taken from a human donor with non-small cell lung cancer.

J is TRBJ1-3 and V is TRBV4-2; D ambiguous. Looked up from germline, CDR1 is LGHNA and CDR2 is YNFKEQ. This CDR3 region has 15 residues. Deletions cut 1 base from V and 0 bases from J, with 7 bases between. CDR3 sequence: CASSQGANSGNTIYF. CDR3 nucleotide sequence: TGTGCCAGCAGCCAAGGAGCGAACTCTGGAAACACCATATATTTT.

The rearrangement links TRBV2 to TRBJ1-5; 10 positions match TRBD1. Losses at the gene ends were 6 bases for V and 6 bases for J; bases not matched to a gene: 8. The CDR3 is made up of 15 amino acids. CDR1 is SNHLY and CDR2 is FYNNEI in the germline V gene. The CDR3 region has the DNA TGTGCCAGCAGGAGACAGGGGGCTTCGGGTCAGCCCCAGCATTTT. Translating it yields CASRRQGASGQPQHF.

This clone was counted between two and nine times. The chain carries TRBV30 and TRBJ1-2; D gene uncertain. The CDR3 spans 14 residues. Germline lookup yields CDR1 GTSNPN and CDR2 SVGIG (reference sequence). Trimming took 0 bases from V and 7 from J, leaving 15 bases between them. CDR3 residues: CAWSVGDGRSGYTF. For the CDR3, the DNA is TGTGCCTGGAGTGTAGGCGACGGGCGGAGTGGCTACACCTTC. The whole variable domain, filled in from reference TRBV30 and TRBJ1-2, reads SQTIHQWPATLVQPVGSPLSLECTVEGTSNPNLYWYRQAAGRGLQLLFYSVGIGQISSEVPQNLSASRPQDRQFILSSKKLLLSDSGFYLCAWSVGDGRSGYTFGSGTRLTVV.

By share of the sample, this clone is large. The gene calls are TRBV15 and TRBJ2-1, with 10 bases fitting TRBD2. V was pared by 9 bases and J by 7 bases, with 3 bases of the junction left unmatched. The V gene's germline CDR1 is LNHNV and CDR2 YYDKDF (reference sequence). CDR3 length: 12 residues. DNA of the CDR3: TGTGCCACGGGACTAGCGACTAATGAGCAGTTCTTC. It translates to CATGLATNEQFF.

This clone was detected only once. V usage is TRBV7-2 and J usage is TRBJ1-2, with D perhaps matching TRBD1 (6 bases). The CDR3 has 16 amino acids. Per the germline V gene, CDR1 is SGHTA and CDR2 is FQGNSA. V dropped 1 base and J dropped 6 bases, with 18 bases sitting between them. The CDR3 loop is CASSLDRERAVHGYTF. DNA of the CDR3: TGTGCCAGCAGCTTAGACAGGGAAAGGGCCGTCCATGGCTACACCTTC.

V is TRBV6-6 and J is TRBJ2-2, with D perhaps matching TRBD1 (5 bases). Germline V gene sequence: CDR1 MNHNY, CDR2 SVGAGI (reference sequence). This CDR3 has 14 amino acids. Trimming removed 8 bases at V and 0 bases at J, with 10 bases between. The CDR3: CASVGHSNTGELFF. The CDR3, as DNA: TGTGCCAGCGTAGGACACTCGAACACCGGGGAGCTGTTTTTT.